The 17 T cell receptor beta chains listed next were all sequenced from one sample in a study of cytomegalovirus exposure and HLA in healthy donors (dated 2017 in TCRdb). To prepare the library, the immunoSEQ multiplex PCR assay was applied. A mixture of 60 forward primers for TCR Vbeta segments and 13 reverse primers for TCR Jbeta segments was used in the multiplex PCR. TCRdb retrieved this table from immuneACCESS and kept in-frame rearrangements only. Not all clones are present; in checked studies, unresolved V genes account for under half, and no reason is known for the remainder. The sample table contains 140,000 or so clones; only one count was recorded for around 10% of them. 1.8% of the sample belongs to the ten largest clones. The sample consisted of PBMCs. The receptors come from a male donor in good health and CMV-seronegative.

The J gene is TRBJ2-7, the V gene TRBV28; a weak D match, TRBD2 (6 bases). CDR1 and CDR2 (germline): MDHEN, SYDVKM. The V end lost 6 bases, the J end lost 9 bases, and 15 bases lay between the germline ends. There are 12 residues in the CDR3. CDR3 protein: CASREGLYGQYF. For the CDR3, the DNA is TGTGCCAGCAGGGAGGGTTTGTATGGGCAGTACTTC.

The chain recombines TRBV9 with TRBJ1-3, with TRBD1 matching over 7 bases. V shed 2 bases, J shed 4 bases, and the junction held 6 bases outside the gene matches. The CDR3 sequence is 15 residues long. Germline V gives CDR1 SGDLS, CDR2 YYNGEE. CDR3 sequence: CASSVEGARGNTIYF. As DNA, the CDR3 is TGTGCCAGCAGCGTTGAGGGGGCGAGAGGAAACACCATATATTTT.

The genes are TRBV4-1 and TRBJ1-1; unclear D gene. The CDR3 runs 17 residues. Germline V CDR1 and CDR2: MGHRA, YSYEKL. The V end was cut by 3 bases, the J end by 3 bases, with 20 bases between. CDR3 protein: CASSHDPPGGRYTEAFF. The CDR3 nucleotides read TGCGCCAGCAGCCATGACCCCCCCGGAGGGAGGTACACTGAAGCTTTCTTT.

The rearrangement joins TRBV19 to TRBJ2-5, with 8 bases identical to TRBD2. CDR1 is LNHDA and CDR2 is SQIVND in the germline V gene (reference sequence). J gave up 4 bases and V 4 bases, and 5 bases lay outside the gene matches. The length of the CDR3 is 14 residues. The CDR3: CASSTRTSLETQYF. The CDR3 DNA reads TGTGCCAGTAGTACTAGGACTAGCTTAGAGACCCAGTACTTC.

In its sample, this clone was seen a few times. The chain couples TRBV5-1 to TRBJ1-2; D might be TRBD1 (6 bases). The germline CDR1 and CDR2 sequences are SGHRS and YFSETQ. V was shortened by 2 bases and J by 7 bases, with 12 bases between the two germline ends. This CDR3 comprises 13 residues. The CDR3 loop reads CASSFQGQGGYTF. CDR3 nucleotide sequence: TGCGCCAGCAGCTTTCAGGGGCAGGGTGGCTACACCTTC.

The rearrangement links TRBV7-2 to TRBJ2-7; 8 bases match TRBD1. After removal of 1 base from V and 2 bases from J, the junction contained 4 bases not matched to a gene. The CDR3 extends over 15 amino acids. CDR1 and CDR2 (germline): SGHTA, FQGNSA. In nucleotides, the CDR3 is TGTGCCAGCAGCTTAGGTGTGACAGGGGCCTACGAGCAGTACTTC. Translated, it gives CASSLGVTGAYEQYF.

This clone was recorded a few times. The chain combines TRBV19 with TRBJ1-2; TRBD1 is a possible D gene (5 bases). This CDR3 contains 13 residues. Germline values: CDR1 LNHDA, CDR2 SQIVND (reference sequence). Between the trimmed V and J ends, which lost 6 bases and 1 base, there was a span of 9 bases. Written as DNA, the CDR3 is TGTGCCAGTAGACGGGGGGGTAACTATGGCTACACCTTC. It is translated as CASRRGGNYGYTF.

The rearrangement joins TRBV20-1 to TRBJ2-1; tentative D call: TRBD2 (6 bases). Looked up from germline, CDR1 is DFQATT and CDR2 is SNEGSKA (reference sequence). The CDR3 has 11 amino acids. V lost 6 bases and J lost 9, with 12 bases in between. The CDR3 nucleotides read TGCAGTGCCAGGCGGGGATTTGAGCAGTTCTTC. Residues: CSARRGFEQFF.

This clone was found many times. The chain carries TRBV4-1 and TRBJ2-4; tentatively, D is TRBD1 (6 bases). Trimming removed 5 bases at V and 4 bases at J, with 12 bases between. CDR1 and CDR2 (germline): MGHRA, YSYEKL. The CDR3 has 14 residues. The CDR3 bases are TGCGCCAGCAGCTTGGGGCAGGGGAAAAACATTCAGTACTTC. Translation gives CASSLGQGKNIQYF.

This clone came up a few times. V and J are TRBV6-1 and TRBJ1-2; D gene unclear. In germline, CDR1 is MNHNS, CDR2 SASEGT. This CDR3 region has 14 residues. V lost 2 bases to trimming and J lost 4 bases, with 11 bases between them. CDR3 sequence (DNA): TGTGCCAGCAGTGAACCGCCGGGATCCTATGGCTACACCTTC. Translated, it gives CASSEPPGSYGYTF.

The rearrangement uses TRBV15 and TRBJ1-5; D gene ambiguous. The V gene's germline CDR1 is LNHNV and CDR2 YYDKDF (reference sequence). V was clipped by 4 bases and J by 7 bases, with 8 bases between them. The CDR3 has 12 residues. CDR3 in DNA: TGTGCCACCAGCACAGAGGGCCAGCCCCAGCATTTT. It specifies CATSTEGQPQHF.

The V call is TRBV9, the J call TRBJ2-7; weak D call: TRBD1 (6 bases). The CDR3 totals 14 residues. Germline V gives CDR1 SGDLS, CDR2 YYNGEE. Trimming took 3 bases from V and 5 from J, leaving 15 bases between them. The CDR3 sequence is CASSARAGAHEQYF. As DNA, the CDR3 is TGTGCCAGCAGCGCTCGGGCAGGGGCCCACGAGCAGTACTTC.

This chain links TRBV4-3 with TRBJ1-1; 7 nucleotides agree with TRBD1. V trimming: 0 bases; J trimming: 6 bases; junction bases outside the gene matches: 10. The germline CDR1 and CDR2 sequences are LGHNA and YSLEER. The CDR3 has 16 residues. The CDR3 loop is CASSQEWTGINPEAFF. The CDR3 coding sequence is TGCGCCAGCAGCCAAGAATGGACAGGCATCAACCCTGAAGCTTTCTTT.

The chain has TRBV19 and TRBJ2-1; TRBD2 aligns across 8 bases. The V and J ends lost 3 bases and 8 bases, in that order; junction bases with no gene match: 3. CDR3 length: 13 amino acids. The germline V gene encodes CDR1 LNHDA and CDR2 SQIVND (reference sequence). In DNA form, the CDR3 reads TGTGCCAGTAGTATCGGGGGGGCCGATGAGCAGTTCTTC. It encodes CASSIGGADEQFF. The full variable domain, in which reference TRBV19 and TRBJ2-1 provide the parts outside the CDR3, is DGGITQSPKYLFRKEGQNVTLSCEQNLNHDAMYWYRQDPGQGLRLIYYSQIVNDFQKGDIAEGYSVSREKKESFPLTVTSAQKNPTAFYLCASSIGGADEQFFGPGTRLTVL.

The chain recombines TRBV4-2 with TRBJ1-6, with D possibly TRBD1 on 6 matching bases. Looked up from germline, CDR1 is LGHNA and CDR2 is YNFKEQ. V dropped 3 bases and J dropped 9 bases, with 21 bases sitting between them. The CDR3 covers 17 residues. CDR3 sequence: CASSQFLRGKRGSPLHF. CDR3 coding DNA: TGTGCCAGCAGCCAGTTTCTGAGGGGGAAGCGTGGTTCACCCCTCCACTTT.

This chain links TRBV6-1 with TRBJ2-5; D gene uncertain. V lost 7 bases, J lost 1 base, and 4 bases lay in between. Germline loops: CDR1 MNHNS, CDR2 SASEGT. CDR3 length: 11 residues. The CDR3: CASTGQETQYF. The CDR3 DNA reads TGTGCCAGCACGGGCCAAGAGACCCAGTACTTC.

The chain uses TRBV30 and TRBJ2-3, with a tentative D call TRBD1 (5 bases). From germline, CDR1 is GTSNPN and CDR2 SVGIG (reference sequence). This CDR3 spans 14 amino acids. V lost 5 bases, J lost 0 bases, and 12 bases lay in between. CDR3 DNA sequence: TGTGCCTGGGGCAGGGTGCCTAGCACAGATACGCAGTATTTT. Protein sequence: CAWGRVPSTDTQYF. Full variable domain (rest looked up from reference TRBV30 and TRBJ2-3): SQTIHQWPATLVQPVGSPLSLECTVEGTSNPNLYWYRQAAGRGLQLLFYSVGIGQISSEVPQNLSASRPQDRQFILSSKKLLLSDSGFYLCAWGRVPSTDTQYFGPGTRLTVL.